The rows below give T cell receptor beta chains drawn from one sample of a study of CD8 T cells in Susac syndrome. TCRdb reanalysed the immunoSEQ multiplex PCR reads using MiXCR and keeps one entry per CDR3 protein. The repertoire holds 200,000 or so distinct CDR3 sequences, with about 95% as singletons. Sequences were obtained from CD4+ T cells from PBMCs. The receptors shown here come from a human donor with multiple sclerosis. The CDR3 runs from the conserved cysteine through the conserved F or W. D genes are given only for firm matches. Some rows mark clone size as missing; the rest say once, few, many or name a class of expanded clone.

TRBD1	TRBJ2-5	once	12	TRBV20-1	TGCAGTGCGGACCCGGACAGGGGAATCCAGTACTTC	CSADPDRGIQYF
TRBD1	TRBJ1-1	few	14	TRBV6-1	TGTGCCAGCCTTGACAGGGGGCGAAACTTCTTCGCTCTCTTT	CASLDRGRNFFALF
TRBD1	TRBJ1-1	.	14	TRBV30	TGTGCCTGGAGTGTGACAGGGGTGGACACTGAAGCTTTCTTT	CAWSVTGVDTEAFF
.	TRBJ2-7	.	13	TRBV20-1	TGCAGTGCTAGAGTTAGAGGGACATACGAGCAGTACTTC	CSARVRGTYEQYF
.	TRBJ1-2	.	13	TRBV1	TGCACCAGCAGAGGCCAGACCTACTATGGCTACACCTTC	CTSRGQTYYGYTF
.	TRBJ2-1	.	13	TRBV29-1	TGCAGCGTTGAAACCCAACTCGCTGGCGAGCAGTTCTTC	CSVETQLAGEQFF
.	TRBJ1-1	.	14	TRBV20-1	TGCAGTGCTAGAGTTGTACGGGGAGATAATGAAGCTTTCTTT	CSARVVRGDNEAFF
.	TRBJ2-5	.	14	TRBV7-8	TGTGCCAGCAGCTTAGTGCGTGCGGGAGAGACCCAGTACTTC	CASSLVRAGETQYF
.	TRBJ1-2	.	15	TRBV4-1	TGCGCCAGCAGCCAGGCCGTCGACAGTTACTATGGCTACACCTTC	CASSQAVDSYYGYTF
.	TRBJ2-3	.	17	TRBV28	TGTGCCAGCAGTTTTGGGGTCTGGCAGGGAGTGGGAGATACGCAGTATTTT	CASSFGVWQGVGDTQYF
.	TRBJ2-7	.	14	TRBV7-2	TGTGCCAGCAGCTTTCCAAACCAGGGGAGCGAGCAGTACTTC	CASSFPNQGSEQYF
.	TRBJ1-6	.	15	TRBV20-1	TGCAGTGCTAGAAAACCGGGACGCAACATTTCACCCCTCCACTTT	CSARKPGRNISPLHF
.	TRBJ2-7	many	11	TRBV18	TGTGCCAGCAGCCCGGGGTACGAGCAGTACTTC	CASSPGYEQYF
.	TRBJ2-3	.	13	TRBV5-4	TGTGCCAGCACCCCCTTCGATAGCCGATCGCAGTATTTT	CASTPFDSRSQYF
.	TRBJ1-1	.	13	TRBV6-5	TGTGCCAGCAGTTCTACAGTAGGGACTGAAGCTTTCTTT	CASSSTVGTEAFF
.	TRBJ2-5	.	16	TRBV27	TGTGCCAGCAGTTCATACAGGGCGGGGGTGTTGGAGACCCAGTACTTC	CASSSYRAGVLETQYF
.	TRBJ1-2	.	15	TRBV12-3/TRBV12-4	TGTGCCAGCAGTTTAAGGGTCCGGGGAGGCTATGGCTACACCTTC	CASSLRVRGGYGYTF
.	TRBJ2-7	.	14	TRBV14	TGTGCCAGCAGCCAAGGGGTCGGCCACAGCGAGCAGTACTTC	CASSQGVGHSEQYF
.	TRBJ1-4	.	13	TRBV30	TGTGCCTGGAGCGGGGGATTTAATGAAAAACTGTTTTTT	CAWSGGFNEKLFF
TRBD1	TRBJ2-7	.	16	TRBV11-2	TGTGCCAGCAGCTTTACCCTCGGGACAGGGTCTTACGAGCAGTACTTC	CASSFTLGTGSYEQYF
.	TRBJ2-3	.	12	TRBV20-1	TGCAGTGCCATCCACCGCACAGATACGCAGTATTTT	CSAIHRTDTQYF
.	TRBJ2-1	.	16	TRBV9	TGTGCCAGCAGCTCCCCAGGAGGGGAAATGTACAATGAGCAGTTCTTC	CASSSPGGEMYNEQFF
.	TRBJ2-7	.	14	TRBV12-3/TRBV12-4	TGTGCCAGCAGAGCTCGACATGACTCCTACGAGCAGTACTTC	CASRARHDSYEQYF
.	TRBJ2-5	.	13	TRBV20-1	TGCAGCCGGGCCTCGATCAGCGGGGAGACCCAGTACTTC	CSRASISGETQYF